This TCR beta chain was captured by sequencing in a study of blood T cell repertoires in COVID-19. At the level of the study: The study drew acute and convalescent COVID-19 samples from the United States, Italy and Spain. PBMCs, B-cell-depleted T cells, or T cells were the source of the cDNA or gDNA that made up the material.

As processed by the authors: Nucleated cell counts were estimated from reference gene primer amplification. Here immunoSEQ multiplex PCR was the method, and the copy in TCRdb shows in-frame clones only, minus some. V and J calls and clone size are those listed in that table; D and trimming were worked out from the DNA. The sample holds approximately 88,000 clones, over 65% seen once. The sample consisted of peripheral blood. The sequence derives from a human donor in a cohort sampled during active COVID-19.

In nucleotides, the CDR3 is TGTGCCAGCAGCCTTAGGGGAGGGGGCTCTGGAAACACCATATATTTT. Translation gives CASSLRGGGSGNTIYF. The chain has TRBV7-6 and TRBJ1-3; possible D gene TRBD1, 6 bases. CDR1 SGHVS and CDR2 FNYEAQ come from the germline V gene. CDR3 length equals 16 residues. V was cut by 5 bases and J by 0 bases, with 14 bases left in between.